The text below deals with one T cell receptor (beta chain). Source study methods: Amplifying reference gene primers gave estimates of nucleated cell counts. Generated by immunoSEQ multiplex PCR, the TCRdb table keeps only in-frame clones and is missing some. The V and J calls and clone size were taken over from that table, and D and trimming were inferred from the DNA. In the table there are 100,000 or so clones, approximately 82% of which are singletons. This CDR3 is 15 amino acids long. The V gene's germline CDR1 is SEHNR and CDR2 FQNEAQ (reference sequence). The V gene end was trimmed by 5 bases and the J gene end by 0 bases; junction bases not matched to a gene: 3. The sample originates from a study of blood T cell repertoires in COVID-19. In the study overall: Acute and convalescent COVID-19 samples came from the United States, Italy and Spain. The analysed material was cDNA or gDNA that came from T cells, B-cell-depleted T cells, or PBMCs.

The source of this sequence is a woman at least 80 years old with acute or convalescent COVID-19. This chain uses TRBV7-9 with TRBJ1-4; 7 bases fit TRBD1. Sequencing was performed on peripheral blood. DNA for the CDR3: TGTGCCAGCAGCCCGGGACAGACAACTAATGAAAAACTGTTTTTT. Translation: CASSPGQTTNEKLFF.